These T cell receptor beta chains were read from a single sample in a study of Graves' ophthalmopathy and Graves' hyperthyroidism. A single record per CDR3 protein comes from TCRdb applying MiXCR to the multiplex PCR reads. This sample has about 370,000 distinct CDR3 sequences, with around 16% found just once. The sequencing input was peripheral blood. Every receptor here comes from a woman aged 18-29 years with Graves' ophthalmopathy. Each CDR3 is given with its conserved first and last residue. Each record gives: J gene, clone size, V gene, CDR3 protein. The listing skips clone size in some rows; elsewhere it reads once, few, many or a size class.

j_call: TRBJ2-4; clone_size: many; v_call: TRBV6-1; cdr3_aa: CASTYVGRTGKDIQYF
j_call: TRBJ2-7; clone_size: many; v_call: TRBV6-1; cdr3_aa: CASSDDGMEYFPYEQYF
j_call: TRBJ1-2; clone_size: -; v_call: TRBV6-1; cdr3_aa: CASSEFANYGYTF
j_call: TRBJ2-7; clone_size: -; v_call: TRBV7-2; cdr3_aa: CASSLAPPGQGAYEQYF
j_call: TRBJ2-5; clone_size: few; v_call: TRBV7-2; cdr3_aa: CASSWTQGGEETQYF
j_call: TRBJ1-2; clone_size: many; v_call: TRBV6-2/TRBV6-3; cdr3_aa: CASINSLGRSNGYTF
j_call: TRBJ1-5; clone_size: many; v_call: TRBV15; cdr3_aa: CATSMGLNQPQHF
j_call: TRBJ2-7; clone_size: many; v_call: TRBV7-2; cdr3_aa: CASSLATLYEQYF
j_call: TRBJ2-4; clone_size: many; v_call: TRBV11-2; cdr3_aa: CASSHGDRAKNIQYF
j_call: TRBJ2-5; clone_size: many; v_call: TRBV12-3/TRBV12-4; cdr3_aa: CASSRSGQETQYF
j_call: TRBJ2-2; clone_size: many; v_call: TRBV7-3; cdr3_aa: CASSNPTALGDTGELFF
j_call: TRBJ1-1; clone_size: -; v_call: TRBV12-3/TRBV12-4; cdr3_aa: CASSWGQSYEAFF
j_call: TRBJ2-7; clone_size: -; v_call: TRBV27; cdr3_aa: CASSLSVLGLAYEQYF